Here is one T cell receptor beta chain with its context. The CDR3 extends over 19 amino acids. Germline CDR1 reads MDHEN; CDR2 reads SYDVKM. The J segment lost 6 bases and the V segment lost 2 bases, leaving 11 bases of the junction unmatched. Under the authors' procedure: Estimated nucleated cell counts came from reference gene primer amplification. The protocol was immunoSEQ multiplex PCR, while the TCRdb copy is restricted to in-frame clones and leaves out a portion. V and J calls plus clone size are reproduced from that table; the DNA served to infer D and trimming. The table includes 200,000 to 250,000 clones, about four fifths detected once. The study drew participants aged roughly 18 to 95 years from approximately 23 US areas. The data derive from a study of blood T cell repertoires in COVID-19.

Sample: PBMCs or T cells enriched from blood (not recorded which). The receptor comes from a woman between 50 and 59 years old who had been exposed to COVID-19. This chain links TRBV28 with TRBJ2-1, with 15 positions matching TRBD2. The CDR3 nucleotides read TGTGCCAGCAGTTTACGGACTAGCGGGGGGGCCATTGGGTTCAATGAGCAGTTCTTC. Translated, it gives CASSLRTSGGAIGFNEQFF.